A selection of T cell receptor beta chains follows, all from one sample in a study of T cell repertoires in cytomegalovirus infection. In TCRdb, the reads were re-called with MiXCR into one record per CDR3 protein. The top ten hold around 29% of the sample, which has 150,000 to 200,000 distinct CDR3 sequences, under 30% seen once. Material for sequencing was PBMCs. The source of these receptors is a human donor in good health (CMV status not recorded). Some clones in this sample may be carry-over from other donors' samples. CDR3s leave out the opening cysteine and the closing phenylalanine or tryptophan. A D gene is named only where the DNA matches it firmly.

V: TRBV7-3
J: TRBJ1-1
D: .
length: 13
CDR3: ASSPPGLQRIEAF

V: TRBV3-1
J: TRBJ2-1
D: .
length: 14
CDR3: ASSHDRLLSYNEQF

V: TRBV7-8
J: TRBJ2-4
D: .
length: 12
CDR3: ASSNGPGDNIQY

V: TRBV7-9
J: TRBJ2-4
D: .
length: 11
CDR3: ASSKRGENIQY

V: TRBV6-2/TRBV6-3
J: TRBJ2-4
D: TRBD1
length: 16
CDR3: ASSRTTGGLGTKNIQY

V: TRBV12-3/TRBV12-4
J: TRBJ1-2
D: TRBD1
length: 12
CDR3: ASSPSDRGEGYT

V: TRBV7-6
J: TRBJ2-7
D: TRBD1
length: 12
CDR3: ASSLEGALNEQY

V: TRBV2
J: TRBJ1-1
D: TRBD1
length: 13
CDR3: ASRQRKGANTEAF

V: TRBV28
J: TRBJ1-1
D: .
length: 10
CDR3: ASSFGSGEAF

V: TRBV10-3
J: TRBJ1-1
D: TRBD1
length: 15
CDR3: AISAGDREFQHTDAF

V: TRBV7-2
J: TRBJ1-3
D: .
length: 13
CDR3: ASSFSGTGGNTIY

V: TRBV12-3/TRBV12-4
J: TRBJ1-1
D: .
length: 12
CDR3: ASSWDLPEYEAF

V: TRBV5-1
J: TRBJ2-3
D: TRBD2
length: 14
CDR3: ASSLAGLAGADTQY

V: TRBV10-3
J: TRBJ1-2
D: .
length: 9
CDR3: AISESGGYT

V: TRBV6-2/TRBV6-3
J: TRBJ1-6
D: TRBD1
length: 13
CDR3: VSSSRQGENSPLH

V: TRBV5-1
J: TRBJ1-4
D: .
length: 12
CDR3: ASSSGQSNEKLF

V: TRBV7-2
J: TRBJ2-3
D: .
length: 11
CDR3: ASSSRLTDTQY

V: TRBV7-2
J: TRBJ1-6
D: TRBD1
length: 12
CDR3: ASSQGASGSPLH

V: TRBV7-9
J: TRBJ2-5
D: .
length: 12
CDR3: ASSDTRLGETQY

V: TRBV7-2
J: TRBJ2-7
D: TRBD2
length: 15
CDR3: ASSLEGSRLAGREQY

V: TRBV19
J: TRBJ2-3
D: TRBD1
length: 12
CDR3: ASSPTGEKGTQY

V: TRBV20-1
J: TRBJ1-6
D: .
length: 11
CDR3: SARTDAYSPLH

V: TRBV4-2
J: TRBJ1-1
D: TRBD1
length: 13
CDR3: ASSQDTGANTEAF

V: TRBV6-6
J: TRBJ1-1
D: .
length: 13
CDR3: ASCDPDRLNTEAF

V: TRBV6-5
J: TRBJ1-1
D: .
length: 14
CDR3: ASSYRSRRTDTEAF

V: TRBV7-3
J: TRBJ2-5
D: .
length: 11
CDR3: ASSSTPQETQY

V: TRBV7-9
J: TRBJ2-7
D: .
length: 12
CDR3: ASTPTGASYEQY

V: TRBV7-3
J: TRBJ2-1
D: TRBD2
length: 15
CDR3: ASSSTGRGGSYNEQF

V: TRBV4-1
J: TRBJ2-1
D: .
length: 14
CDR3: ASSHDRGLTYNEQF

V: TRBV7-2
J: TRBJ2-5
D: .
length: 13
CDR3: ASSALQGRDGTQY

V: TRBV6-6
J: TRBJ2-2
D: TRBD2
length: 14
CDR3: ASSLSSGGATGELF